The 29 T cell receptor beta chains below come from one sample, sequenced in a study of shared clonotypes between healthy human individuals. TCRdb keeps only in-frame clones here, not all; method: immunoSEQ multiplex PCR. The profile shows 600,000 to 750,000 clones, 90% of them singletons. Sequenced input: memory CD8+ T cells from PBMCs. The subset here: CD45RO+ cells pooled with CCR7-negative TemRA cells. These receptors were collected from a man aged 18 to 30 in good health. Some clones in this sample may be carry-over from other donors' samples.

V usage is TRBV7-9 and J usage is TRBJ2-7; 9 nucleotides match TRBD1. The J segment lost 6 bases and the V segment lost 3 bases, leaving 9 bases of the junction unmatched. Looked up from germline, CDR1 is SEHNR and CDR2 is FQNEAQ (reference sequence). This CDR3 is 15 amino acids long. The CDR3 DNA follows: TGTGCCAGCAGCTTTGCACCCGGGACAGGGTTCGAGCAGTACTTC. Its translation: CASSFAPGTGFEQYF.

The chain has TRBV7-2 and TRBJ2-1; TRBD2 is a possible D gene (6 bases). CDR1 is SGHTA and CDR2 is FQGNSA in the germline V gene. The CDR3 length is 16 residues. Trimming took off 3 bases at V and 5 bases at J, with 17 bases between the two ends. CDR3 region: CASSLFSWVADNEQFF. CDR3 nucleotides: TGTGCCAGCAGCTTGTTCTCGTGGGTAGCGGACAATGAGCAGTTCTTC.

The V and J genes are TRBV7-9 and TRBJ2-7; a possible D gene is TRBD1 (5 bases). Trimming cost V 4 bases and J 2 bases, with 12 bases left between them. The germline CDR1 and CDR2 sequences are SEHNR and FQNEAQ (reference sequence). CDR3 length: 14 residues. CDR3 region: CASSSSGHTYEQYF. Written as DNA, the CDR3 is TGTGCCAGCAGCTCCTCAGGGCATACCTACGAGCAGTACTTC.

The chain has TRBV28 and TRBJ1-5, with D possibly matching TRBD1 (6 bases). CDR3 size: 14 residues. The V and J ends lost 5 bases and 3 bases respectively, with 11 bases between them. Germline lookup yields CDR1 MDHEN and CDR2 SYDVKM. Here the CDR3 DNA reads TGTGCCAGCAGTAGGACAGCTCCCAATCAGCCCCAGCATTTT. It is translated as CASSRTAPNQPQHF.

The rearrangement joins TRBV30 to TRBJ2-3, with 8 nucleotides matching TRBD2. In germline, CDR1 is GTSNPN, CDR2 SVGIG (reference sequence). The CDR3 spans 17 residues. After removal of 1 base from V and 4 bases from J, the junction contained 13 bases not matched to a gene. CDR3 DNA: TGTGCCTGGAGTGCGCCCCCGATTGCGCGGGGGGCAGATACGCAGTATTTT. This translates into CAWSAPPIARGADTQYF.

This clone was found many times. The sample holds other DNA sequences that translate to the same CDR3. The chain uses TRBV28 and TRBJ2-1, with D perhaps given as TRBD1 or TRBD2 (5 bases each). V lost 3 bases, J lost 5 bases, and 11 bases lay in between. The length of the CDR3 is 14 residues. Germline V CDR1 and CDR2: MDHEN, SYDVKM. The chain's CDR3 is CASSLRGENNEQFF. The CDR3 DNA sequence: TGTGCCAGCAGTTTGCGAGGGGAAAACAATGAGCAGTTCTTC.

V is TRBV21-1 and J is TRBJ2-7; the table's D call of TRBD1 was not tested on the DNA. TRBV21-1 is assigned pseudogene status. This CDR3 spans 17 amino acids. The CDR3 bases are TGTGCCAGCAGCAAAGACTTCGGGTACAGGGTTCCGTGGGAGCAGTACTTC. It is translated as CASSKDFGYRVPWEQYF.

This chain connects TRBV7-9 to TRBJ2-7; no definite D call. The CDR3 is 14 residues long. The germline CDR1 and CDR2 sequences are SEHNR and FQNEAQ (reference sequence). V shed 2 bases and J shed 0 bases, with 8 bases lying between them. The CDR3 nucleotides are TGTGCCAGCAGCTTAATAGACACCTCCTACGAGCAGTACTTC. Encoded protein: CASSLIDTSYEQYF.

J is TRBJ2-7 and V is TRBV11-3, with 7 bases aligning to TRBD1. The germline gives CDR1 SGHNT, CDR2 YENEEA. CDR3 length: 15 amino acids. V trimming: 5 bases; J trimming: 2 bases; junction bases outside the gene matches: 9. The CDR3 here is CASSPYGGQAYEQYF. The DNA of the CDR3 is TGTGCCAGCAGCCCCTACGGCGGACAGGCCTACGAGCAGTACTTC.

A single count supports this clone. The V call is TRBV28, the J call TRBJ2-7; TRBD2 matches at 11 bases. Per the germline V gene, CDR1 is MDHEN and CDR2 is SYDVKM. J lost 6 bases, V lost 2 bases, and 3 bases had no gene match. This CDR3 is 14 amino acids long. CDR3 nucleotides: TGTGCCAGCAGTTTAAAACTAGCGGGAGCCGAGCAGTACTTC. It specifies CASSLKLAGAEQYF. The full variable domain, its missing parts supplied by reference TRBV28 and TRBJ2-7, is DVKVTQSSRYLVKRTGEKVFLECVQDMDHENMFWYRQDPGLGLRLIYFSYDVKMKEKGDIPEGYSVSREKKERFSLILESASTNQTSMYLCASSLKLAGAEQYFGPGTRLTVT.

CDR3 amino acids: CASSLDPYNQPQHF. The CDR3 region has the DNA TGCGCCAGCAGCTTGGATCCATACAATCAGCCCCAGCATTTT. This chain joins TRBV5-1 and TRBJ1-5, with D hard to call. Per the germline V gene, CDR1 is SGHRS and CDR2 is YFSETQ. The CDR3 extends over 14 amino acids. V lost 0 bases, J lost 3 bases, and 7 bases lay in between. Together with reference TRBV5-1 and TRBJ1-5, the CDR3 gives the full variable domain: KAGVTQTPRYLIKTRGQQVTLSCSPISGHRSVSWYQQTPGQGLQFLFEYFSETQRNKGNFPGRFSGRQFSNSRSEMNVSTLELGDSALYLCASSLDPYNQPQHFGDGTRLSIL.

The V gene is TRBV28, the J gene TRBJ1-5, with D perhaps matching TRBD1 (5 bases). CDR1 MDHEN and CDR2 SYDVKM come from the germline V gene. V lost 5 bases, J lost 9 bases, and 20 bases lay in between. The CDR3 sequence is 15 residues long. The CDR3 region is CASSLGRGPIWPQHF. The DNA for the CDR3 is TGTGCCAGCAGTCTGGGTAGGGGCCCCATTTGGCCCCAGCATTTT.

The J gene is TRBJ1-1, the V gene TRBV4-1; D call uncertain. The germline V gene encodes CDR1 MGHRA and CDR2 YSYEKL. Trimming stripped 3 bases from V and 8 bases from J, with 16 bases between. There are 14 residues in the CDR3. The CDR3 is CASSHMTEPREAFF. The CDR3 DNA reads TGCGCCAGCAGCCACATGACGGAGCCACGGGAAGCTTTCTTT.

This sequence joins TRBV9 and TRBJ2-7; D is perhaps TRBD1 (5 bases). CDR1 is SGDLS, CDR2 YYNGEE, per germline. The CDR3 is 15 amino acids. Trimming left V 0 bases short and J 1 base short, with 11 bases between. The CDR3 spells CASSVEGVGSYEQYF. CDR3 DNA sequence: TGTGCCAGCAGCGTAGAAGGGGTCGGATCCTACGAGCAGTACTTC.

The V and J genes are TRBV28 and TRBJ1-2, with TRBD1 matching 9 bases. The CDR3 is 15 amino acids. The junction had 6 bases not matched to a gene; V was cut back by 6 bases and J by 1 base. CDR1 and CDR2 from the germline V gene are MDHEN and SYDVKM. The DNA for the CDR3 is TGTGCCAGCAGGGAAACAGGGGGCGGTAACTATGGCTACACCTTC. It yields the protein CASRETGGGNYGYTF.

The CDR3 loop is CASSLSGTEYQPQHF. CDR3 in DNA: TGTGCCAGCAGCCTATCCGGGACAGAGTATCAGCCCCAGCATTTT. V and J are TRBV27 and TRBJ1-5, with 7 bases aligning to TRBD1. This CDR3 is 15 amino acids long. The V and J ends lost 6 bases and 5 bases, in that order; junction bases with no gene match: 10. Germline lookup yields CDR1 MNHEY and CDR2 SMNVEV (reference sequence).

The V and J genes are TRBV27 and TRBJ1-6, with D perhaps TRBD1 (5 bases). The V gene lost 5 bases and the J gene lost 3 bases, with 14 bases spanning the gap. The CDR3 runs 16 residues. Germline lookup yields CDR1 MNHEY and CDR2 SMNVEV (reference sequence). As DNA, the CDR3 is TGTGCCAGCAGTGGGACCCGACAGAGCTATAATTCACCCCTCCACTTT. Protein product: CASSGTRQSYNSPLHF.

V usage is TRBV9 and J usage is TRBJ2-1, with a weak D call TRBD2 (5 bases). Germline V gene sequence: CDR1 SGDLS, CDR2 YYNGEE. The CDR3 is 16 residues long. Trimming left V 0 bases short and J 8 bases short, with 18 bases between. The CDR3 loop reads CASSVALADRLDEQFF. DNA for the CDR3: TGTGCCAGCAGCGTAGCTCTAGCCGATAGGCTCGATGAGCAGTTCTTC.

The chain joins TRBV7-9 to TRBJ2-3, with D perhaps matching TRBD2 (5 bases). The CDR3 is made up of 15 amino acids. Per germline, CDR1 SEHNR and CDR2 FQNEAQ (reference sequence). Between the trimmed V and J ends, which lost 0 bases and 2 bases, there was a span of 9 bases. DNA of the CDR3: TGTGCCAGCAGCTTAGCAGCGGACCTCACAGATACGCAGTATTTT. Encoded protein: CASSLAADLTDTQYF. The variable domain in full, completed from reference TRBV7-9 and TRBJ2-3, reads DTGVSQNPRHKITKRGQNVTFRCDPISEHNRLYWYRQTLGQGPEFLTYFQNEAQLEKSRLLSDRFSAERPKGSFSTLEIQRTEQGDSAMYLCASSLAADLTDTQYFGPGTRLTVL.

V is TRBV4-1 and J is TRBJ2-7; D remains unclear. CDR3 size: 13 residues. V was shortened by 1 base and J by 3 bases, with 7 bases between the two germline ends. Germline CDR1 MGHRA, CDR2 YSYEKL. CDR3 protein: CASSQGENYEQYF. CDR3 in DNA: TGCGCCAGCAGCCAAGGCGAGAACTACGAGCAGTACTTC.

The J gene is TRBJ1-2, the V gene TRBV5-5; 10 positions match TRBD1. Germline CDR1 is SGHKS and CDR2 is YYEKEE (reference sequence). V lost 4 bases and J lost 3; bases outside the gene matches: 12. The CDR3 consists of 17 residues. The CDR3 region has the DNA TGTGCCAGCAGCACTCGACAGGGGGCCACGCTATACTATGGCTACACCTTC. Protein sequence: CASSTRQGATLYYGYTF. Variable domain in full (rest from reference TRBV5-5 and TRBJ1-2): DAGVTQSPTHLIKTRGQQVTLRCSPISGHKSVSWYQQVLGQGPQFIFQYYEKEERGRGNFPDRFSARQFPNYSSELNVNALLLGDSALYLCASSTRQGATLYYGYTFGSGTRLTVV.

The V call is TRBV5-1, the J call TRBJ1-1; D remains ambiguous. This CDR3 has 14 amino acids. Germline V lookup: CDR1 SGHRS, CDR2 YFSETQ. Between the trimmed V and J ends, which lost 2 bases and 1 base, there was a span of 9 bases. The CDR3 region has the DNA TGCGCCAGCAGCTTAACGGCTCGGAACACTGAAGCTTTCTTT. It specifies CASSLTARNTEAFF.

This clone was counted only a few times. The chain has TRBV7-9 and TRBJ2-7; 8 nucleotides match TRBD2. V dropped 1 base and J dropped 6; count of bases not matched to a gene: 5. The CDR3 is 14 amino acids. Germline CDR1 reads SEHNR; CDR2 reads FQNEAQ (reference sequence). The CDR3 sequence: CASSLVSGMGEQYF. DNA of the CDR3: TGTGCCAGCAGCTTAGTTAGCGGGATGGGCGAGCAGTACTTC.

The chain links TRBV4-2 to TRBJ2-1, with 7 bases lining up with TRBD2. Germline assignment: CDR1 LGHNA and CDR2 YNFKEQ. V shed 0 bases, J shed 4 bases, and the junction held 9 bases outside the gene matches. This CDR3 has 17 amino acids. The CDR3 nucleotides read TGTGCCAGCAGCCAAGATGGTCCAGGGACTATTTACAATGAGCAGTTCTTC. It translates to CASSQDGPGTIYNEQFF.

This rearrangement joins TRBV30 to TRBJ2-2; perhaps TRBD1 as D (6 bases). The CDR3 extends over 18 amino acids. The germline V gene has CDR1 GTSNPN and CDR2 SVGIG (reference sequence). V lost 2 bases and J 10 bases, leaving 29 bases between the germline ends. CDR3 sequence: CAWSSLQGRVGWFEELFF. The DNA for the CDR3 is TGTGCCTGGAGTTCCTTGCAGGGGAGAGTAGGGTGGTTCGAGGAGCTGTTTTTT.

This chain uses TRBV7-2 with TRBJ2-3, with TRBD2 identical over 7 bases. The CDR3 length is 14 residues. Germline assignment: CDR1 SGHTA and CDR2 FQGNSA. V lost 3 bases to trimming and J lost 4 bases; unmatched junction nucleotides: 4. CDR3: CASSFSGEADTQYF. CDR3 DNA: TGTGCCAGCAGCTTCAGCGGGGAGGCAGATACGCAGTATTTT.

The sample holds a few counts of this clone. This chain links TRBV9 with TRBJ1-4; the D gene is possibly TRBD1 (5 bases). V shed 0 bases and J shed 5 bases, with 11 bases lying between them. The CDR3 length is 15 residues. Germline-derived CDR1 and CDR2 are SGDLS and YYNGEE. CDR3 nucleotide sequence: TGTGCCAGCAGCGTAGCGGGCAGGGCGAATGAAAAACTGTTTTTT. It yields the protein CASSVAGRANEKLFF.

This chain links TRBV19 with TRBJ2-7, with 11 bases matching TRBD1. This CDR3 spans 14 amino acids. With 5 bases clipped from V and 3 bases from J, the junction kept 3 bases outside the gene matches. CDR1 and CDR2 from the germline V gene are LNHDA and SQIVND (reference sequence). DNA of the CDR3: TGTGCCAGTAGTTTCGGGACAGGGGGCTACGAGCAGTACTTC. Translated: CASSFGTGGYEQYF.

The chain carries TRBV6-1 and TRBJ2-3; 11 nucleotides line up with TRBD2. CDR3 length: 19 residues. Germline trimming cut 4 bases from V and 2 bases from J; bases unmatched to any gene: 14. Germline V CDR1 and CDR2: MNHNS, SASEGT. CDR3: CASSAPIAGGPMSTDTQYF. The CDR3 region has the DNA TGTGCCAGCAGTGCTCCGATAGCGGGAGGGCCAATGTCCACAGATACGCAGTATTTT.